The entry below describes one TCR beta chain. The method was immunoSEQ multiplex PCR; TCRdb's version includes in-frame clones alone and lacks a portion of them. The sample lists fewer than 15,000 clones; roughly 95% were seen once. This record belongs to a study of control samples from healthy donors and cancer patients. Germline V gene sequence: CDR1 SGHVS, CDR2 FNYEAQ. The CDR3 extends over 12 amino acids. V shed 2 bases and J shed 2 bases, with 4 bases lying between them. The chain recombines TRBV7-6 with TRBJ2-7; unclear D gene. Sequenced material: PBMCs. This TCR came from a man in his 70s with head and neck cancer. The CDR3 nucleotides read TGTGCCAGCAGCTTACTACCCTACGAGCAGTACTTC. It encodes CASSLLPYEQYF.